Sequencing of this TCR beta chain was carried out in a study of OX40 agonist ivuxolimab in advanced cancers. Notes on the study in general: More expanded clones were found, on average, in CD8+ than in CD4+ T cells. Expanded peripheral T-cell antigen specificity went undetermined.

With respect to this clone: Its antigen remains unknown.

Clones were sequenced by immunoSEQ multiplex PCR, and TCRdb holds only the in-frame ones, with some missing. The sample records tens of thousands of clones, over 60% being singletons. V shed 7 bases, J shed 3 bases, and the junction held 6 bases outside the gene matches. The CDR3 is 14 residues long. Looked up from germline, CDR1 is SGHRS and CDR2 is YFSETQ. The clonotype comes from an adult with an advanced solid tumor such as melanoma, head and neck, liver or kidney cancer. Material: CD4+ or CD8+ T cells sorted from blood, obtained in a trial of the OX40 agonist ivuxolimab. This chain connects TRBV5-1 to TRBJ2-1, with 8 bases aligning to TRBD2. The CDR3 region has the DNA TGCGCCAGCTTCCCGGGGGGGCGCTACAATGAGCAGTTCTTC. Translating it yields CASFPGGRYNEQFF.